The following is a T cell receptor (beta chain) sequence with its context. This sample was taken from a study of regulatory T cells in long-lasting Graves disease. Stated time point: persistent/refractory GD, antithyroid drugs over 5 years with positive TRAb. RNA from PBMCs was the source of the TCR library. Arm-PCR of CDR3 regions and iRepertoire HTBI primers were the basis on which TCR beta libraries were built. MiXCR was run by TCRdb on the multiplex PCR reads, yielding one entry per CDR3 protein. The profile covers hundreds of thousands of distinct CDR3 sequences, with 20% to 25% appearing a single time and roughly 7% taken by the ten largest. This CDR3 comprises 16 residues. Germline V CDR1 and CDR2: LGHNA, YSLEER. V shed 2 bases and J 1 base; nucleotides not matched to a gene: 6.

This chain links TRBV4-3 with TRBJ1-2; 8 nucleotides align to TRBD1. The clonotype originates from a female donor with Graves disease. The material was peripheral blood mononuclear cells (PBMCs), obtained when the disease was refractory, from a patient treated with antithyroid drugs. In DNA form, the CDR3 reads TGCGCCAGCAGCCAACCTCCAGGGGGCTTTAACTATGGCTACACCTTC. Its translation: CASSQPPGGFNYGYTF.